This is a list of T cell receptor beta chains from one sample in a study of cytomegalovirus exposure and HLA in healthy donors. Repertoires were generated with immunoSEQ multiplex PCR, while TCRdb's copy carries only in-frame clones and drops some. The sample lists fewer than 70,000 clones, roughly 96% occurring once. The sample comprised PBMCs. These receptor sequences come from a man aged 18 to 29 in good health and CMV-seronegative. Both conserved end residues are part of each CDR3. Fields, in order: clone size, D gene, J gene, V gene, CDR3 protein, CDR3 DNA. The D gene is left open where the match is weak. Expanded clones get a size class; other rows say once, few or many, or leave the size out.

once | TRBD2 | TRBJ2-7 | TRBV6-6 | CASSYSPREAYEQYF | TGTGCCAGCAGTTACTCTCCTCGGGAGGCCTACGAGCAGTACTTC
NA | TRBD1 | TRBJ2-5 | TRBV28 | CASSLQGARVWETQYF | TGTGCCAGCAGTTTGCAGGGGGCGCGGGTGTGGGAGACCCAGTACTTC
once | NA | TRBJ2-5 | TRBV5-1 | CASSYGLTLLQETQYF | TGCGCCAGCAGCTACGGACTCACTCTCCTACAAGAGACCCAGTACTTC
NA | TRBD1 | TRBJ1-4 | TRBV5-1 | CASRWSGGAYEKLFF | TGCGCCAGCAGGTGGTCAGGGGGCGCTTACGAAAAACTGTTTTTT
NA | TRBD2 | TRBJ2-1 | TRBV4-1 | CASSQEPTSGIYNEQFF | TGCGCCAGCAGCCAAGAACCCACTAGCGGGATATACAATGAGCAGTTCTTC
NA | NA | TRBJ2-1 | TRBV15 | CATSRGAGGVGRPYNEQFF | TGTGCCACCAGCAGAGGGGCAGGGGGCGTCGGGAGGCCCTACAATGAGCAGTTCTTC
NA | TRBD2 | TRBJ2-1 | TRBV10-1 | CASSDFGLAGGIGEQFF | TGCGCCAGCAGTGACTTCGGACTAGCGGGAGGAATTGGTGAGCAGTTCTTC
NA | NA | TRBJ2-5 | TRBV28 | CASSRGAGISTETQYF | TGTGCCAGCAGCCGGGGGGCAGGGATCTCGACAGAGACCCAGTACTTC
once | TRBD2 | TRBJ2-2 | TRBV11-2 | CASKPGLAGRRTGELFF | TGTGCCAGCAAACCGGGACTAGCGGGAAGGCGGACCGGGGAGCTGTTTTTT
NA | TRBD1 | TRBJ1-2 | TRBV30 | CAWSVPQGAYGYTF | TGTGCCTGGAGTGTCCCCCAGGGGGCCTATGGCTACACCTTC
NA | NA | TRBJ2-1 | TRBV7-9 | CASSLEGLYNEQFF | TGTGCCAGCAGCTTAGAGGGGCTCTACAATGAGCAGTTCTTC
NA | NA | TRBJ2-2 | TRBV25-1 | CASSEFGGPDTGELFF | TGTGCCAGCAGTGAATTCGGGGGACCGGACACCGGGGAGCTGTTTTTT
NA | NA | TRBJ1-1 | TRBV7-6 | CASSLGAVTEAFF | TGTGCCAGCAGCTTAGGGGCAGTCACTGAAGCTTTCTTT
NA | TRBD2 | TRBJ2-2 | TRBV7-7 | CASSPGLAGVAGELFF | TGTGCTAGCAGCCCGGGACTAGCGGGAGTTGCCGGGGAGCTGTTTTTT
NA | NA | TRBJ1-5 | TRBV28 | CASRMTGEGNQPQHF | TGTGCCAGCAGAATGACGGGGGAAGGGAATCAGCCCCAGCATTTT
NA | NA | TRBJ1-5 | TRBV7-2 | CASTYSNQPQHF | TGTGCCAGCACCTACAGCAATCAGCCCCAGCATTTT
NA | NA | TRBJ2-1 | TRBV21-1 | CASSKRENEQFF | TGTGCCAGCAGCAAGCGGGAGAATGAGCAGTTCTTC
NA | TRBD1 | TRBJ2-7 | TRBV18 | CASEGRQGIGEQYF | TGTGCCAGCGAAGGAAGACAGGGCATAGGCGAGCAGTACTTC
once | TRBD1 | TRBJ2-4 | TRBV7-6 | CASSGGQGGNIQYF | TGTGCCAGCAGCGGGGGACAGGGGGGGAACATTCAGTACTTC
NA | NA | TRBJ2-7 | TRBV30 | CAWSPRDYEQYF | TGTGCCTGGAGTCCACGGGACTACGAGCAGTACTTC
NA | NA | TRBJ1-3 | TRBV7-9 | CASSFGNSSGNTIYF | TGTGCCAGCAGCTTTGGTAACAGCTCTGGAAACACCATATATTTT
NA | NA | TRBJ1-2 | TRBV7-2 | CASSLIEGYTF | TGTGCCAGCAGCTTAATCGAGGGCTACACCTTC
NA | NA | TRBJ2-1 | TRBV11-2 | CASSLGHRPSYNEQFF | TGTGCCAGCAGCTTGGGACACCGACCTTCCTACAATGAGCAGTTCTTC
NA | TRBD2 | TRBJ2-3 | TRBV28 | CASSFRWEGTDTQYF | TGTGCCAGCAGTTTCAGGTGGGAGGGGACAGATACGCAGTATTTT
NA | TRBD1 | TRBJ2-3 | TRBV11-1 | CASSWGTASTDTQYF | TGTGCCAGCAGCTGGGGGACAGCTAGCACAGATACGCAGTATTTT
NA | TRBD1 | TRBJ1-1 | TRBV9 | CASSPGQGNTEAFF | TGTGCCAGCAGCCCAGGACAGGGAAACACTGAAGCTTTCTTT
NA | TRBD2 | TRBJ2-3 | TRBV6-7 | CASSYLGLAASDTQYF | TGTGCCAGCAGTTACCTTGGACTAGCTGCCTCAGATACGCAGTATTTT
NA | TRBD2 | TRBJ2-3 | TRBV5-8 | CASSPLTSSSTDTQYF | TGTGCCAGCAGCCCCTTGACTAGCAGTAGCACAGATACGCAGTATTTT
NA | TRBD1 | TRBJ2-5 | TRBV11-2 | CASSTEGAEETQYF | TGTGCCAGCAGCACCGAGGGGGCTGAGGAGACCCAGTACTTC
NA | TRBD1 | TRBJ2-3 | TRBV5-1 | CASSLGQGLDTDTQYF | TGCGCCAGCAGCTTAGGACAGGGGCTGGACACAGATACGCAGTATTTT
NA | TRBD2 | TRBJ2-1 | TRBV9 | CASSVTPISSGGDNEQFF | TGTGCCAGCAGCGTAACCCCTATAAGCTCGGGAGGGGACAATGAGCAGTTCTTC
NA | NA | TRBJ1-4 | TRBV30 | CAWSVRAYVTANEKLFF | TGTGCCTGGAGTGTTAGGGCATACGTGACAGCTAATGAAAAACTGTTTTTT
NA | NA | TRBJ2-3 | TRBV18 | CASSPPSTDTQYF | TGTGCCAGCTCACCCCCTAGCACAGATACGCAGTATTTT
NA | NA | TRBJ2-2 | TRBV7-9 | CASSSPRSRNTGELFF | TGTGCCAGCAGCTCCCCGAGGTCGCGAAACACCGGGGAGCTGTTTTTT
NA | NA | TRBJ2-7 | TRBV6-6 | CAGSPSRGWYEQYF | TGTGCCGGCAGCCCCAGCAGGGGATGGTACGAGCAGTACTTC
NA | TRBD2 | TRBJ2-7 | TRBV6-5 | CASSSRLADSYEQYF | TGTGCCAGCAGTTCTCGACTAGCGGACTCCTACGAGCAGTACTTC
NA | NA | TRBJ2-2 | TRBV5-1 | CASSFAGQGTGELFF | TGCGCCAGCAGCTTTGCGGGGCAGGGCACCGGGGAGCTGTTTTTT
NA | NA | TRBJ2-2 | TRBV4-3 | CASSQDLAGGNTGELFF | TGCGCCAGCAGCCAAGATCTGGCAGGTGGGAACACCGGGGAGCTGTTTTTT
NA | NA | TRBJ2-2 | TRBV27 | CASSSLTTGELFF | TGTGCCAGCAGTAGCCTAACGACCGGGGAGCTGTTTTTT
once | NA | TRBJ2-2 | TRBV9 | CASSGPQGGADTGELFF | TGTGCCAGCAGCGGACCACAGGGTGGGGCCGACACCGGGGAGCTGTTTTTT
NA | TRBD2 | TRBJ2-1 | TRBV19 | CASTRGRASGNEQFF | TGTGCCAGTACACGCGGGAGGGCCTCGGGGAATGAGCAGTTCTTC
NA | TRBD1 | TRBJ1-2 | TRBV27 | CASILNRGLSYGYTF | TGTGCCAGCATTCTCAACAGGGGGCTGTCCTATGGCTACACCTTC
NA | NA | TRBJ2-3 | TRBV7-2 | CASSPETKAGTQYF | TGTGCCAGCAGCCCTGAAACGAAAGCAGGGACGCAGTATTTT
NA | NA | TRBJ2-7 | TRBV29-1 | CSVEVSGTTYEQYF | TGCAGCGTTGAAGTTTCAGGTACAACCTACGAGCAGTACTTC
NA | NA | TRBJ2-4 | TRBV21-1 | CASSRTIYGERGYF | TGTGCCAGCTCTCGTACGATCTACGGGGAACGTGGGTACTTC
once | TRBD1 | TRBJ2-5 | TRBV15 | CATSRSDRGETQYF | TGTGCCACCAGCAGATCTGACAGGGGGGAGACCCAGTACTTC
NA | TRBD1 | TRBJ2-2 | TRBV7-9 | CASSLAGDRAAGELFF | TGTGCCAGCAGCTTAGCGGGGGACAGGGCCGCCGGGGAGCTGTTTTTT
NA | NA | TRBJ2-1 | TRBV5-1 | CASSSHGGYNEQFF | TGCGCCAGCAGCTCTCACGGGGGCTACAATGAGCAGTTCTTC
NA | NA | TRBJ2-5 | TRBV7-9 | CASSFAEARGETQYF | TGTGCCAGCAGCTTCGCGGAGGCGCGGGGTGAGACCCAGTACTTC
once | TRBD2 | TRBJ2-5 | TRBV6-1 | CASSERASGRGTQYF | TGTGCCAGCAGTGAAAGGGCTAGCGGGAGAGGGACCCAGTACTTC
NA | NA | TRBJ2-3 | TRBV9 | CASSVGNRASTDTQYF | TGTGCCAGCAGCGTAGGGAACAGGGCTAGCACAGATACGCAGTATTTT
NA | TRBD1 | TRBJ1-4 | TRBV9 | CASSVGGQMEGEKLFF | TGTGCCAGCAGCGTAGGGGGACAGATGGAAGGAGAAAAACTGTTTTTT
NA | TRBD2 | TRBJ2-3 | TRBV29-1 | CSVDHPERGRDTQYF | TGCAGCGTTGATCATCCTGAGCGGGGACGGGATACGCAGTATTTT
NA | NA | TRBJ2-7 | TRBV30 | CAWNLEWRQGLHEQYF | TGTGCCTGGAACCTCGAATGGCGTCAGGGGCTCCACGAGCAGTACTTC
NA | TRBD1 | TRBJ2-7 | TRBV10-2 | CASSEWGTGSTYEQYF | TGCGCCAGCAGTGAGTGGGGGACAGGGTCAACCTACGAGCAGTACTTC
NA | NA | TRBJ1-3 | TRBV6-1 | CATIFGNTIYF | TGTGCCACCATTTTTGGAAACACCATATATTTT
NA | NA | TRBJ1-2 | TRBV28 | CASRASGIANYGYTF | TGTGCCAGCAGGGCCAGCGGGATTGCTAACTATGGCTACACCTTC
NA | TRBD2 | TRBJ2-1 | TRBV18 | CASSLLSGRAYNEQFF | TGTGCCAGCTCACTTTTGAGCGGGAGGGCCTACAATGAGCAGTTCTTC
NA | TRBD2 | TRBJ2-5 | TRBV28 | CASSPRLAVYQETQYF | TGTGCCAGCAGTCCAAGACTAGCGGTGTACCAAGAGACCCAGTACTTC